The following is a T cell receptor (beta chain) sequence with its context. In the source study's methods: The assay estimated nucleated cells by amplifying reference gene primers. The protocol was immunoSEQ multiplex PCR, while the TCRdb copy is restricted to in-frame clones and leaves out a portion. D and trimming were read from the DNA, whereas the V and J calls and clone size are those reported in that table. This table holds about 280,000 clones, about nine tenths found once. CDR3 size: 17 residues. The V segment lost 2 bases and the J segment 2 bases; nucleotides outside the gene matches: 13. Per germline, CDR1 SGHRS and CDR2 YFSETQ. The data were obtained in a study of blood T cell repertoires in COVID-19. Looking at the study overall: The origin of the acute and convalescent COVID-19 samples was the United States, Italy and Spain. PBMCs, B-cell-depleted T cells, or T cells provided the cDNA or gDNA that made up the material.

The V call is TRBV5-1, the J call TRBJ2-7, with TRBD1 identical over 7 bases. The TCR sequence derives from a woman in her thirties with active or convalescent COVID-19. The sample consisted of peripheral blood. The CDR3 region is CASSFHGQAFDPYEQYF. Here the CDR3 DNA reads TGCGCCAGCAGCTTCCACGGACAGGCGTTTGATCCCTACGAGCAGTACTTC.